This is a list of T cell receptor beta chains from one sample in a study of vaccination effects on CD4 cells after COVID-19. The table came from immunoSEQ multiplex PCR; TCRdb's copy has only in-frame clones and leaves some out. Counted here are about 66,000 clones, around three quarters occurring once; the ten biggest clones make up 0.75% to 1%. Their recognized antigens are unknown. Sequencing was performed on CD4+ T cells from PBMCs cultured with HCoV-OC43 spike peptides, taken after COVID-19 vaccination. These receptors originate from a human donor who received a COVID-19 vaccine. CDR3s include the opening cysteine and the closing phenylalanine or tryptophan. The order of the fields is D gene, clone size, J gene, V gene, CDR3 protein, CDR3 DNA. D genes are given only for firm matches. Clone size is shown for a subset of rows, as once, few, many or a class of expanded clone.

TRBD1	NA	TRBJ1-4	TRBV5-1	CASSFMTGGNEKLFF	TGCGCCAGCAGCTTCATGACAGGGGGGAATGAAAAACTGTTTTTT
NA	NA	TRBJ1-1	TRBV19	CASSRTVITEAFF	TGTGCCAGTAGTAGGACAGTGATCACTGAAGCTTTCTTT
NA	NA	TRBJ2-3	TRBV5-1	CASSLGGGARTDTQYF	TGCGCCAGCAGCTTGGGAGGGGGGGCGAGGACAGATACGCAGTATTTT
NA	NA	TRBJ1-4	TRBV5-6	CASSSYRTTSPGKLFF	TGTGCCAGCAGCTCTTATCGGACCACGAGCCCAGGAAAACTGTTTTTT
NA	NA	TRBJ2-6	TRBV19	CASSIFGVLTISGANVLTF	TGTGCCAGTAGTATATTTGGGGTCTTGACTATCTCTGGGGCCAACGTCCTGACTTTC
TRBD1	NA	TRBJ1-2	TRBV25-1	CASSGTGGNYGYTF	TGTGCCAGCAGTGGGACAGGGGGCAACTATGGCTACACCTTC
NA	NA	TRBJ1-3	TRBV19	CASKWAGRNTIYF	TGTGCCAGTAAGTGGGCAGGGAGAAACACCATATATTTT
TRBD1	NA	TRBJ1-2	TRBV19	CAGRDRFYGYTF	TGTGCCGGCCGGGACAGATTCTATGGCTACACCTTC
TRBD1	NA	TRBJ1-2	TRBV27	CASTRDRGSLLLYGYTF	TGTGCCAGCACCCGGGACAGGGGGTCCCTCCTCCTCTATGGCTACACCTTC
TRBD1	NA	TRBJ2-2	TRBV5-1	CASSPWTGTNTGELFF	TGCGCCAGCAGCCCATGGACAGGGACGAACACCGGGGAGCTGTTTTTT
TRBD1	NA	TRBJ2-2	TRBV6-4	CASSLQGMVNTGELFF	TGTGCCAGCAGCCTACAGGGGATGGTGAACACCGGGGAGCTGTTTTTT
NA	NA	TRBJ2-5	TRBV5-1	CASSLGTGGAQETQYF	TGCGCCAGCAGCTTGGGAACAGGGGGGGCCCAAGAGACCCAGTACTTC
TRBD1	NA	TRBJ2-3	TRBV12-5	CASGSPGTEQYF	TGTGCTAGTGGTTCCCCCGGGACAGAGCAGTATTTT
NA	NA	TRBJ2-5	TRBV4-2	CASSQEHSNQETQYF	TGTGCCAGCAGCCAAGAACACAGTAACCAAGAGACCCAGTACTTC
NA	NA	TRBJ1-4	TRBV18	CASSPAATNEKLFF	TGTGCCAGCTCACCGGCAGCAACTAATGAAAAACTGTTTTTT
NA	NA	TRBJ2-3	TRBV3-1/TRBV3-2	CASSQDLGGPSDTQYF	TGTGCCAGCAGCCAAGATCTCGGGGGGCCGTCAGATACGCAGTATTTT
NA	NA	TRBJ2-6	TRBV9	CASSVMGSGANVLTF	TGTGCCAGCAGCGTAATGGGCTCTGGGGCCAACGTCCTGACTTTC
NA	few	TRBJ2-2	TRBV6-4	CASSGDARGTGELFF	TGTGCCAGCAGTGGCGACGCGCGGGGCACCGGGGAGCTGTTTTTT
NA	NA	TRBJ1-2	TRBV5-6	CASSEIWGGGYTF	TGTGCCAGCAGCGAGATTTGGGGCGGGGGCTACACCTTC
NA	NA	TRBJ2-2	TRBV5-6	CASSLVSGGHPNTGELFF	TGTGCCAGCAGCTTGGTCAGTGGCGGGCATCCGAACACCGGGGAGCTGTTTTTT
NA	NA	TRBJ1-2	TRBV7-9	CASSLDPGGGYGYTF	TGTGCCAGCAGCTTAGACCCCGGCGGGGGCTATGGCTACACCTTC
NA	NA	TRBJ1-1	TRBV3-1/TRBV3-2	CASSQGDTGNTEAFF	TGTGCCAGCAGCCAAGGGGATACAGGGAACACTGAAGCTTTCTTT
NA	NA	TRBJ1-6	TRBV12-3/TRBV12-4	CASSPQGFSPLHF	TGTGCCAGCAGCCCCCAGGGGTTCTCACCCCTCCACTTT
NA	NA	TRBJ2-6	TRBV3-1/TRBV3-2	CASSQHRGRDGALSGANVLTF	TGTGCCAGCAGCCAACACCGAGGCCGGGACGGAGCACTCTCTGGGGCCAACGTCCTGACTTTC
NA	NA	TRBJ2-2	TRBV7-3	CASSYIGSGELFF	TGTGCCAGCAGCTATATCGGGTCCGGGGAGCTGTTTTTT
NA	NA	TRBJ1-6	TRBV7-2	CASSSRTAPLNSPLHF	TGTGCCAGCAGCTCCCGGACAGCTCCCCTTAATTCACCCCTCCACTTT
NA	NA	TRBJ1-1	TRBV12-3/TRBV12-4	CASSWMANTEAFF	TGTGCCAGCAGTTGGATGGCGAACACTGAAGCTTTCTTT
TRBD1	NA	TRBJ1-2	TRBV10-3	CAIRPFDRDDGYTF	TGTGCCATCAGACCCTTCGACAGGGACGATGGCTACACCTTC
NA	NA	TRBJ2-2	TRBV5-1	CASSLVTGADTGELFF	TGCGCCAGCAGCTTGGTGACGGGGGCGGACACCGGGGAGCTGTTTTTT
TRBD1	few	TRBJ2-2	TRBV30	CAWSRQGITGELFF	TGTGCCTGGAGCCGACAGGGGATCACCGGGGAGCTGTTTTTT
TRBD1	NA	TRBJ1-1	TRBV5-5	CASSRGGPGQKAFF	TGTGCCAGCAGCAGGGGGGGTCCGGGACAGAAAGCTTTCTTT
NA	few	TRBJ1-3	TRBV9	CASSVDRAGNTIYF	TGTGCCAGCAGCGTAGACAGGGCAGGAAACACCATATATTTT
TRBD1	NA	TRBJ1-5	TRBV7-2	CASSSQGGQNQPQHF	TGTGCCAGCAGTTCACAGGGGGGCCAAAATCAGCCCCAGCATTTT
TRBD2	NA	TRBJ2-1	TRBV10-3	CAISEPGTSGGGYNEQFF	TGTGCCATCAGTGAGCCCGGGACTAGCGGGGGGGGGTACAATGAGCAGTTCTTC
TRBD1	NA	TRBJ1-2	TRBV2	CASSEPTGGGYGYTF	TGTGCCAGCAGTGAACCAACAGGGGGTGGCTATGGCTACACCTTC
NA	NA	TRBJ2-1	TRBV4-1	CASSQERGGHNEQFF	TGCGCCAGCAGCCAAGAACGTGGGGGACACAATGAGCAGTTCTTC
NA	NA	TRBJ1-2	TRBV2	CASSEDTANYGYTF	TGTGCCAGCAGTGAGGACACCGCTAACTATGGCTACACCTTC
NA	NA	TRBJ2-3	TRBV5-4	CASSLALEGTDTQYF	TGTGCCAGCAGCTTGGCCCTAGAGGGCACAGATACGCAGTATTTT